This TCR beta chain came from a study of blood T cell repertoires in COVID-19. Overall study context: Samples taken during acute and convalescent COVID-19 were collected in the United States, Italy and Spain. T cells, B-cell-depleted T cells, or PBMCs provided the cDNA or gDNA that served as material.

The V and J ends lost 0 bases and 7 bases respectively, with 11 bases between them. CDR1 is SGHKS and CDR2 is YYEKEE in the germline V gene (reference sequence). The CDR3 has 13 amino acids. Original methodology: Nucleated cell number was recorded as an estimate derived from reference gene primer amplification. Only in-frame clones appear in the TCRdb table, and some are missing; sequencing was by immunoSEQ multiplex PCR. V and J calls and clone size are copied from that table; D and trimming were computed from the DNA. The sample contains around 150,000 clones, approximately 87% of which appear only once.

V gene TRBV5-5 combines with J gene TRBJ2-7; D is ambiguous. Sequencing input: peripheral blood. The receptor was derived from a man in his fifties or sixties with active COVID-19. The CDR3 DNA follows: TGTGCCAGCAGCTTGGCCGGTCGAGGTGAGCAGTACTTC. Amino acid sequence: CASSLAGRGEQYF.